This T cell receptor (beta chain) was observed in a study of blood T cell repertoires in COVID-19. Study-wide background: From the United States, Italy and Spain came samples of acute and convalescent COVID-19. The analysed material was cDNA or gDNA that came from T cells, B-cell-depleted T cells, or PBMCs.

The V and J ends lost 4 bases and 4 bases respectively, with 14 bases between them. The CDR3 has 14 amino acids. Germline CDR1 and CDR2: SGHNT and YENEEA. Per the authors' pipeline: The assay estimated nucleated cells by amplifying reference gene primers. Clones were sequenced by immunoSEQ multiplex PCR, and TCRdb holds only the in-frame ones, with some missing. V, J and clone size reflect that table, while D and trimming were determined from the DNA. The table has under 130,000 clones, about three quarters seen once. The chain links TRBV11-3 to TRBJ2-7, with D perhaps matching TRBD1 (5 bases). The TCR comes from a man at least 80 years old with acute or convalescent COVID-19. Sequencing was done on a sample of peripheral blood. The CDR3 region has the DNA TGTGCCAGCAGCTCCGGACAAGGCCTGTACGAGCAGTACTTC. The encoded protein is CASSSGQGLYEQYF.